The following is a T cell receptor beta chain sequence with its context. This sample stems from a study of cytomegalovirus exposure and HLA in healthy donors. This CDR3 is 14 amino acids long. Germline trimming cut 5 bases from V and 4 bases from J; bases unmatched to any gene: 4. Looked up from germline, CDR1 is MDHEN and CDR2 is SYDVKM. Primers included in the PCR were 60 Vbeta and 13 Jbeta primers. TCRdb's table, derived via immunoSEQ multiplex PCR, lists solely in-frame clones and lacks some. Of under 250,000 clones in the sample, 75% to 85% were seen once. V gene TRBV28 combines with J gene TRBJ1-1, with 10 bases matching TRBD1. This sequence was found in a woman aged 45-60 years in good health and CMV-seronegative. The specimen sequenced was PBMCs. CDR3 DNA sequence: TGTGCCAGCAGTCCAGGGACAGGGGTCACTGAAGCTTTCTTT. Translating it yields CASSPGTGVTEAFF.